The 29 T cell receptor beta chains given below trace back to one sample, sequenced in a study of blood T cells in healthy people across ages. A second PCR of 7 to 11 cycles used a sample-barcoded 5' primer and a J-beta primer mix. TCRdb processed the 5' RACE reads anew with MiXCR; each CDR3 protein has one entry. The sample has 730,000 or so distinct CDR3 sequences; approximately 43% are singletons. Input material: blood. All receptors come from a woman aged 60-75 years in good health.

The DNA of the CDR3 is TGTGCCAGCAGCTTGGGTCCGAGACTAGCGGGGGCGGGGTACGAGCAGTACTTC. Translated, it gives CASSLGPRLAGAGYEQYF. The chain has TRBV11-2 and TRBJ2-7; TRBD2 aligns across 12 bases. V was pared by 3 bases and J by 4 bases, with 13 bases of the junction left unmatched. CDR3 length: 18 residues. CDR1 is SGHAT, CDR2 FQNNGV, per germline.

The chain carries TRBV6-6 and TRBJ2-1; TRBD2 aligns across 8 bases. CDR3 length: 15 amino acids. The V and J ends lost 0 bases and 12 bases, in that order; junction bases with no gene match: 10. Per germline, CDR1 MNHNY and CDR2 SVGAGI (reference sequence). The CDR3 sequence: CASSYSTPGLGGQFF. The CDR3, as DNA: TGTGCCAGCAGTTACTCTACGCCGGGACTAGGGGGGCAGTTCTTC.

The V and J genes are TRBV20-1 and TRBJ2-3; TRBD1 might be the D (5 bases). This CDR3 comprises 13 residues. Per the germline V gene, CDR1 is DFQATT and CDR2 is SNEGSKA (reference sequence). Trimming took off 5 bases at V and 4 bases at J, with 13 bases between the two ends. CDR3 bases: TGCAGTGCTTGGACACCGAGCGCAGATACGCAGTATTTT. Residues: CSAWTPSADTQYF.

The chain recombines TRBV12-3 or TRBV12-4 with TRBJ2-1; D possibly corresponds to TRBD2 (5 bases). The V gene lost 6 bases and the J gene lost 8 bases, with 11 bases spanning the gap. CDR3 length: 12 residues. This chain's CDR3 is CASRTMGDEQFF. CDR3 DNA: TGTGCCAGCAGGACTATGGGAGATGAGCAGTTCTTC.

The rearrangement links TRBV4-3 to TRBJ2-3; 9 positions agree with TRBD2. V lost 0 bases to trimming and J lost 3 bases; unmatched junction nucleotides: 7. Germline V gives CDR1 LGHNA, CDR2 YSLEER. CDR3 length: 17 amino acids. Here the CDR3 DNA reads TGCGCCAGCAGCCAAGATCGGCGGGAGGGCCGAACAGATACGCAGTATTTT. It encodes CASSQDRREGRTDTQYF.

Details on this clonotype: This may be a read error, as it is one base from a much larger clone. The rearrangement links TRBV7-9 to TRBJ2-5, with D tentatively TRBD1 (6 bases). The CDR3 extends over 15 amino acids. Germline CDR1 reads SEHNR; CDR2 reads FQNEAQ (reference sequence). Between the trimmed V and J ends, which lost 5 bases and 11 bases, there was a span of 24 bases. CDR3 protein: CASSQLLGAYNEQYF. In DNA form, the CDR3 reads TGTGCCAGCAGCCAACTCCTGGGGGCCTACAATGAGCAGTACTTC.

V is TRBV5-1 and J is TRBJ2-5; 9 bases map to TRBD2. Near its end, the DNA agrees better with TRBJ2-7, so the J call may be wrong. The CDR3 length is 17 residues. Germline CDR1 reads SGHRS; CDR2 reads YFSETQ. The CDR3 DNA follows: TGCGCCAGCAGCCCGCAACCCCAAATAGCGGGAGACTACGAGCAGTACTTC. The encoded protein is CASSPQPQIAGDYEQYF.

This clonotype was counted only a few times. This sequence joins TRBV12-3 or TRBV12-4 and TRBJ1-5, with 10 bases matching TRBD1. The trim removed 5 bases at V and 5 bases at J, leaving 6 bases unmatched. This CDR3 region has 15 residues. CDR3 amino acids: CASSPGTGVDQPQHF. The CDR3 DNA sequence: TGTGCCAGCAGTCCCGGGACAGGGGTAGATCAGCCCCAGCATTTT.

The chain employs TRBV5-5 and TRBJ2-3; TRBD2 matches 11 bases. J gave up 2 bases and V 3 bases, and 5 bases lay outside the gene matches. There are 16 residues in the CDR3. The V gene's germline CDR1 is SGHKS and CDR2 YYEKEE (reference sequence). The CDR3 spells CASSSKTSGVTDTQYF. The CDR3 nucleotides are TGTGCCAGCAGCTCAAAGACTAGCGGGGTCACAGATACGCAGTATTTT.

The genes are TRBV5-1 and TRBJ1-1; D ambiguous. Trimming took off 4 bases at V and 1 base at J, with 11 bases between the two ends. Germline lookup yields CDR1 SGHRS and CDR2 YFSETQ. This CDR3 has 14 amino acids. CDR3 loop: CASSVSGTNTEAFF. In DNA form, the CDR3 reads TGCGCCAGCAGCGTGTCCGGAACGAACACTGAAGCTTTCTTT.

The chain has TRBV20-1 and TRBJ2-3; unclear D gene. The germline V gene encodes CDR1 DFQATT and CDR2 SNEGSKA (reference sequence). The CDR3 is 11 residues long. Trimming removed 6 bases from V and 5 bases from J, with 9 bases in between. This CDR3 is CSAQHQDTQYF. CDR3 in DNA: TGCAGTGCCCAACATCAAGATACGCAGTATTTT.

This clonotype was seen a few times. This chain joins TRBV10-3 and TRBJ2-5, with 9 bases lining up with TRBD2. The CDR3 extends over 15 amino acids. CDR1 is ENHRY, CDR2 SYGVKD, per germline. V dropped 3 bases and J dropped 3; count of bases not matched to a gene: 5. The CDR3 sequence is CAISERPSGEETQYF. The CDR3 region has the DNA TGTGCCATCAGTGAAAGGCCTAGCGGGGAAGAGACCCAGTACTTC.

This chain links TRBV7-2 with TRBJ2-7; unclear D gene. The germline V and J ends were trimmed by 2 bases and 4 bases, with 24 bases remaining between them. This CDR3 comprises 18 residues. Germline assignment: CDR1 SGHTA and CDR2 FQGNSA. Here the CDR3 DNA reads TGTGCCAGCAGCTTATCCGCCCCAAGGGCGTCAGTTACATACGAGCAGTACTTC. Translation: CASSLSAPRASVTYEQYF.

This clonotype was recorded a few times. The gene calls are TRBV24-1 and TRBJ2-1; TRBD1 aligns across 9 bases. The V gene's germline CDR1 is KGHDR and CDR2 SFDVKD. V shed 7 bases and J 5 bases; nucleotides not matched to a gene: 11. This CDR3 is built from 16 residues. The CDR3 reads CATSLGGTGSNNEQFF. The DNA for the CDR3 is TGTGCCACCAGCTTGGGGGGGACAGGGAGTAACAATGAGCAGTTCTTC.

This chain joins TRBV4-3 and TRBJ2-7; TRBD2 matches 13 bases. The DNA end is more similar to TRBJ2-5, so the J call may be wrong. Germline values: CDR1 LGHNA, CDR2 YSLEER. The CDR3 has 17 residues. The CDR3 is CASSQEWTSGSRETQYF. The DNA for the CDR3 is TGCGCCAGCAGCCAAGAATGGACTAGCGGGAGCCGAGAGACCCAGTACTTC.

The chain has TRBV6-2 or TRBV6-3 and TRBJ1-2, with 8 bases lining up with TRBD1. The CDR3 covers 15 residues. Germline trimming cut 10 bases from V and 9 bases from J; bases unmatched to any gene: 19. CDR1 and CDR2 from the germline V gene are MNHEY and SVGEGT. The CDR3 protein is CATSAGTGAYGSYTF. The CDR3 DNA follows: TGTGCCACCTCAGCCGGGACAGGCGCCTACGGGAGCTACACCTTC.

The rearrangement links TRBV7-2 to TRBJ2-4; D gene unclear. The CDR3 covers 16 residues. The germline V gene encodes CDR1 SGHTA and CDR2 FQGNSA. The V end lost 5 bases, the J end lost 0 bases, and 14 bases lay between the germline ends. The CDR3 sequence: CASSLDGILAKNIQYF. CDR3 in DNA: TGTGCCAGCAGCCTCGACGGAATCCTAGCCAAAAACATTCAGTACTTC.

A few counts support this clonotype. This chain connects TRBV28 to TRBJ2-3, with unresolved D. The CDR3 has 13 amino acids. V lost 6 bases, J lost 2 bases, and 9 bases lay in between. CDR1 and CDR2 from the germline V gene are MDHEN and SYDVKM. CDR3 nucleotide sequence: TGTGCCAGCAGCCGTCCCATCACAGATACGCAGTATTTT. It codes for CASSRPITDTQYF.

To note about this clonotype: Germline is not matched at one junction end, which may reflect a read error. The chain combines TRBV20-1 with TRBJ2-3, with D unclear. In germline, CDR1 is DFQATT, CDR2 SNEGSKA (reference sequence). The CDR3 consists of 14 residues. CDR3 in DNA: TGCAGTGCCAGAGGACGGTTGAACACAGATACGCAGTATTTT. Protein product: CSARGRLNTDTQYF.

The chain uses TRBV12-3 or TRBV12-4 and TRBJ1-1, with TRBD1 matching 8 bases. This CDR3 contains 14 residues. V lost 5 bases and J lost 5; bases outside the gene matches: 7. CDR3 bases: TGTGCCAGCAGTCGACAGGGGAGTCGGACTGAAGCTTTCTTT. It codes for CASSRQGSRTEAFF.

This chain connects TRBV4-3 to TRBJ2-7, with unresolved D. Trimming took 4 bases from V and 6 from J, leaving 13 bases between them. This CDR3 is built from 13 residues. CDR1 LGHNA and CDR2 YSLEER come from the germline V gene. For the CDR3, the DNA is TGCGCCAGCAGCCGCTCGGTGGCAGGCGAGCAGTACTTC. This sequence encodes CASSRSVAGEQYF.

The chain employs TRBV7-2 and TRBJ1-2; 10 bases are shared with TRBD1. The CDR3 has 14 residues. With V trimmed by 5 bases and J by 8 bases, 8 bases remained unmatched. Germline loops: CDR1 SGHTA, CDR2 FQGNSA. The CDR3 region has the DNA TGTGCCAGCAGCACGGGACAGGGGACGGGCGGCTACACCTTC. Its protein is CASSTGQGTGGYTF.

Only a few counts were recorded for this clonotype. The chain recombines TRBV2 with TRBJ2-1; maybe TRBD2 (7 bases). This CDR3 has 13 amino acids. The germline CDR1 and CDR2 sequences are SNHLY and FYNNEI. The CDR3, as DNA: TGTGCTGGAACGGGGGGCCCGTACCATGAGCAGTTCTTC. The encoded protein is CAGTGGPYHEQFF. Using reference TRBV2 and TRBJ2-1 for the parts outside the CDR3, the full variable domain is EPEVTQTPSHQVTQMGQEVILRCVPISNHLYFYWYRQILGQKVEFLVSFYNNEISEKSEIFDDQFSVERPDGSNFTLKIRSTKLEDSAMYFCAGTGGPYHEQFFGPGTRLTVL.

This clonotype was observed a handful of times. The chain combines TRBV5-1 with TRBJ2-5, with unresolved D. V lost 5 bases to trimming and J lost 3 bases, with 17 bases between them. The CDR3 consists of 15 residues. Germline loops: CDR1 SGHRS, CDR2 YFSETQ. The CDR3 protein is CASRIHGFLEETQYF. CDR3 DNA: TGCGCCAGCAGAATACATGGCTTCTTAGAAGAGACCCAGTACTTC.

In the case of this clonotype: This may arise from a read error, as a much more abundant clone is one base away. The chain combines TRBV11-3 with TRBJ2-1; D not certain. The CDR3 covers 14 residues. Per the germline V gene, CDR1 is SGHNT and CDR2 is YENEEA. The chain's CDR3 is CASSLKSYYNERFF. The DNA for the CDR3 is TGTGCCAGCAGCTTAAAGAGTTACTACAATGAGCGGTTCTTC.

The V gene is TRBV7-6, the J gene TRBJ2-7, with 7 bases lining up with TRBD1. The end of the DNA aligns better with TRBJ2-5, so the J call may be wrong. In germline, CDR1 is SGHVS, CDR2 FNYEAQ. The CDR3 length is 15 residues. The CDR3 DNA reads as TGTGCCAGCAGCCCAAGGGACAGCCTACTAGGGACCCAGTACTTC. This translates into CASSPRDSLLGTQYF.

This clonotype showed up just a few times. V is TRBV6-2 or TRBV6-3 and J is TRBJ2-7, with 9 bases that match TRBD1. Germline V lookup: CDR1 MNHEY, CDR2 SVGEGT. V lost 11 bases and J lost 2; bases outside the gene matches: 4. The CDR3 consists of 12 residues. The DNA for the CDR3 is TGTGCCCGCCGGGACAGGGCCTACGAGCAGTACTTC. The encoded protein is CARRDRAYEQYF.

This clonotype is a singleton in its sample. A clone one base away is much larger, so this may be a read error. The rearrangement links TRBV28 to TRBJ2-7; tentatively, D is TRBD2 (5 bases). The length of the CDR3 is 16 residues. Germline V gene lookup returns CDR1 MDHEN and CDR2 SYDVKM. Trimming cost V 6 bases and J 7 bases, with 25 bases left between them. The CDR3 DNA reads as TGTGCCAGCAGCCCGACTAAATGGGTGACTAACAATGAGCAGTACTTC. Translation gives CASSPTKWVTNNEQYF. Supplemented by reference TRBV28 and TRBJ2-7, the full variable domain reads DVKVTQSSRYLVKRTGEKVFLECVQDMDHENMFWYRQDPGLGLRLIYFSYDVKMKEKGDIPEGYSVSREKKERFSLILESASTNQTSMYLCASSPTKWVTNNEQYFGPGTRLTVT.

This clonotype was seen ten or more times. This rearrangement joins TRBV7-9 to TRBJ2-1; D might be TRBD1 (6 bases). V was clipped by 6 bases and J by 5 bases, with 8 bases between them. There are 12 residues in the CDR3. Germline lookup yields CDR1 SEHNR and CDR2 FQNEAQ (reference sequence). The CDR3 loop reads CASSWDNNEQFF. The CDR3 DNA follows: TGTGCCAGCAGTTGGGACAACAATGAGCAGTTCTTC.